A selection of T cell receptor beta chains follows, all from one sample in a study of neurological immune-mediated disorders. TCRdb analysed the 5' RACE reads with MiXCR anew, one entry per CDR3 protein. The top ten hold around 2% of the sample, which has fewer than 40,000 distinct CDR3 sequences, 5.5% to 7% seen once. Specimen: CD4+ T cells from blood. These receptors came from a woman in her 50s in good health. Each CDR3 is given with its conserved first and last residue. D genes are given only for firm matches. Clone sizes are given selectively: once, few, many, or a class where the clone is expanded.

clone size	D gene	V gene	CDR3 length	J gene	CDR3 protein	CDR3 DNA
many	.	TRBV20-1	13	TRBJ2-3	CSVPGTGTDTQYF	TGCAGTGTACCCGGGACTGGCACAGATACGCAGTATTTT
.	TRBD2	TRBV2	13	TRBJ2-4	CATGGREGRIQYF	TGTGCCACCGGAGGGAGGGAGGGACGCATTCAGTACTTC
many	.	TRBV12-3/TRBV12-4	13	TRBJ2-2	CASGKTNTGELFF	TGTGCCAGCGGGAAGACGAACACCGGGGAGCTGTTTTTT
many	TRBD1	TRBV20-1	12	TRBJ2-5	CSARDRVETQYF	TGCAGTGCTAGGGACAGGGTCGAGACCCAGTACTTC
.	TRBD1	TRBV10-3	13	TRBJ2-7	CAISVQGAHEQYF	TGTGCCATCAGTGTACAGGGGGCTCACGAGCAGTACTTC
many	.	TRBV20-1	17	TRBJ1-5	CSARGPSQIYSNQPQHF	TGCAGTGCTAGAGGCCCCAGTCAGATCTATAGCAATCAGCCCCAGCATTTT
many	.	TRBV2	14	TRBJ2-5	CASLGTRSQGTQYF	TGTGCCAGCCTCGGGACAAGGTCCCAAGGGACCCAGTACTTC
many	.	TRBV19	15	TRBJ2-1	CASSIESKSYNEQFF	TGTGCCAGTAGTATAGAGAGTAAATCCTACAATGAGCAGTTCTTC
many	TRBD2	TRBV5-1	17	TRBJ2-1	CASSLQGLAGSGNEQFF	TGCGCCAGCAGCTTGCAAGGACTAGCGGGGTCAGGCAATGAGCAGTTCTTC
many	.	TRBV12-3/TRBV12-4	14	TRBJ1-5	CASSLQGSNQPQHF	TGTGCCAGCAGTTTACAGGGAAGCAATCAGCCCCAGCATTTT
many	.	TRBV7-2	16	TRBJ2-1	CASSSLGFAEGHEQFF	TGTGCCAGCAGCTCCCTGGGGTTTGCGGAAGGGCATGAGCAGTTCTTC
many	.	TRBV5-1	14	TRBJ2-7	CASSLWQGTYEQYF	TGCGCCAGCAGCTTGTGGCAGGGAACCTACGAGCAGTACTTC
many	.	TRBV7-9	14	TRBJ1-1	CASSFPLGRSEAFF	TGTGCCAGCAGCTTCCCATTAGGACGATCTGAAGCTTTCTTT
many	TRBD1	TRBV10-3	13	TRBJ2-7	CAISRDRGNEQYF	TGTGCCATCAGCAGGGACAGGGGAAACGAGCAGTACTTC
many	.	TRBV12-3/TRBV12-4	14	TRBJ1-6	CASSASADNSPLHF	TGTGCCAGCAGCGCCTCGGCCGATAATTCACCCCTCCACTTT
few	.	TRBV27	15	TRBJ2-7	CASSLWGDKDYEQYF	TGTGCCAGCAGTTTATGGGGGGACAAGGACTACGAGCAGTACTTC
many	.	TRBV7-9	15	TRBJ2-7	CASSPYRGISYEQYF	TGTGCCAGCAGCCCCTATCGCGGTATCTCCTACGAGCAGTACTTC
many	TRBD2	TRBV5-1	15	TRBJ2-3	CASSSGRGDTDTQYF	TGCGCCAGCAGCTCTGGGCGGGGGGACACAGATACGCAGTATTTT
many	.	TRBV2	16	TRBJ2-7	CASSESGRAGAYEQYF	TGTGCCAGCAGTGAGAGCGGCAGGGCTGGAGCCTACGAGCAGTACTTC
many	.	TRBV5-1	14	TRBJ1-1	CASSLQAAYTEAFF	TGCGCCAGCAGCTTACAGGCGGCGTACACTGAAGCTTTCTTT
many	.	TRBV4-1	15	TRBJ2-7	CASSQDPAVIYEQYF	TGCGCCAGCAGTCAAGACCCCGCGGTTATCTACGAGCAGTACTTC
many	.	TRBV20-1	16	TRBJ2-1	CSASPVVGGRDNEQFF	TGCAGTGCTAGCCCCGTCGTCGGGGGCCGGGACAATGAGCAGTTCTTC
many	TRBD1	TRBV12-5	17	TRBJ2-2	CASGSTGTARNTGELFF	TGTGCTAGTGGGTCGACCGGGACAGCAAGAAACACCGGGGAGCTGTTTTTT
many	TRBD1	TRBV28	14	TRBJ1-6	CASRQPGQNSPLHF	TGTGCCAGCAGGCAACCGGGACAGAATTCACCCCTCCACTTT
many	TRBD1	TRBV12-3/TRBV12-4	14	TRBJ2-3	CASSQGQLTDTQYF	TGTGCCAGCAGTCAGGGACAGCTCACAGATACGCAGTATTTT
many	TRBD2	TRBV28	15	TRBJ2-3	CASSLAGGSTDTQYF	TGTGCCAGCAGTTTAGCGGGAGGTAGCACAGATACGCAGTATTTT
many	TRBD2	TRBV7-2	19	TRBJ2-1	CASSLMSFQGRQRGVEQFF	TGTGCCAGCAGCTTAATGAGTTTCCAGGGCAGGCAGCGGGGAGTTGAGCAGTTCTTC
many	.	TRBV6-5	14	TRBJ2-7	CASSYGAGAYEQYF	TGTGCCAGCAGTTACGGGGCAGGCGCCTACGAGCAGTACTTC
many	.	TRBV4-1	16	TRBJ1-1	CASSQERQSYNTEAFF	TGCGCCAGCAGCCAAGAACGTCAGTCATATAACACTGAAGCTTTCTTT
few	.	TRBV11-2	15	TRBJ2-2	CASSLEAGNTGELFF	TGTGCCAGCAGCTTAGAGGCGGGGAACACCGGGGAGCTGTTTTTT
many	.	TRBV11-1	15	TRBJ2-7	CASSLTSEDTYEQYF	TGTGCCAGCAGCTTAACGTCAGAAGACACCTACGAGCAGTACTTC
many	TRBD2	TRBV5-5	15	TRBJ2-3	CASSLEGLAADTQYF	TGTGCCAGCAGCTTGGAGGGACTAGCGGCAGATACGCAGTATTTT
many	.	TRBV12-3/TRBV12-4	13	TRBJ1-1	CASSSQGFTEAFF	TGTGCCAGCAGTTCCCAGGGTTTCACTGAAGCTTTCTTT
many	TRBD1	TRBV5-1	13	TRBJ1-1	CASSRGQGTEAFF	TGCGCCAGCAGCAGAGGACAGGGCACTGAAGCTTTCTTT
.	.	TRBV5-1	13	TRBJ2-3	CATQALSTDTQYF	TGCGCCACCCAGGCCCTTAGCACAGATACGCAGTATTTT
many	TRBD2	TRBV5-1	16	TRBJ2-3	CASSLVVAGEADTQYF	TGCGCCAGCAGCTTGGTCGTAGCGGGTGAGGCAGATACGCAGTATTTT
many	TRBD2	TRBV7-3	16	TRBJ2-3	CASSSGLAGPTDTQYF	TGTGCCAGCAGCTCCGGTCTAGCGGGGCCCACAGATACGCAGTATTTT
many	.	TRBV7-6	14	TRBJ2-6	CASSPPGGANVLTF	TGTGCCAGCAGCCCTCCGGGAGGGGCCAACGTCCTGACTTTC
many	.	TRBV5-1	16	TRBJ2-3	CASSLVGSSNTDTQYF	TGCGCCAGCAGCTTGGTGGGCAGTTCAAACACAGATACGCAGTATTTT
many	TRBD1	TRBV9	14	TRBJ1-1	CASSRTGGASEAFF	TGTGCCAGCAGCCGGACAGGGGGCGCTTCTGAAGCTTTCTTT
many	.	TRBV7-9	13	TRBJ1-6	CASSLKAYSPLHF	TGTGCCAGCAGCTTGAAAGCCTATTCACCCCTCCACTTT
many	.	TRBV10-2	14	TRBJ2-3	CASSEAALTDTQYF	TGCGCCAGCAGTGAGGCGGCCCTTACAGATACGCAGTATTTT
many	TRBD1	TRBV29-1	14	TRBJ1-1	CSSPKQGASDEAFF	TGCAGCTCCCCGAAACAGGGGGCAAGCGATGAAGCTTTCTTT
many	TRBD2	TRBV20-1	13	TRBJ2-2	CSARRRGAGELFF	TGCAGTGCTAGAAGGCGGGGGGCCGGGGAGCTGTTTTTT
many	.	TRBV28	13	TRBJ2-3	CASSIPGLDTQYF	TGTGCCAGCAGTATCCCAGGGCTAGATACGCAGTATTTT
many	TRBD1	TRBV5-6	14	TRBJ2-5	CASSLTGGPETQYF	TGTGCCAGCAGCTTAACAGGGGGCCCAGAGACCCAGTACTTC